This TCR beta chain was found in a study of CD8 T cells in ankylosing spondylitis (TCRdb year 2017). For the wider study: The study profiled T cell receptor beta repertoires in healthy donors and ankylosing spondylitis patients to find disease-linked TCR variants. The full study cohort comprised about 25 ankylosing spondylitis patients and 85 to 120 healthy donors. Peripheral blood was sampled, and synovial fluid was additionally collected from ankylosing spondylitis patients. Summary of the overall study and its limitations: The disease-linked clones showed a CD8+ phenotype and occurred at relatively low frequencies in peripheral blood. A TCR beta motif of seven or eight highly homologous amino acid variants appeared characteristic of blood from ankylosing spondylitis patients. Some motif variants were previously reported in synovial fluid and blood of reactive arthritis patients, suggesting common disease-initiation mechanisms. Significant enrichment of the disease-linked clones was reported in matched synovial fluid samples from ankylosing spondylitis patients.

With respect to this clonotype: This receptor's antigen is unknown. One base away there is no much larger clone; base qualities are not given.

V and J lose 6 bases and 3 bases, and a span of 19 bases separates them. The CDR3 holds 16 amino acids from the cysteine to the phenylalanine. Just CDR3 DNA is preserved here, 48 bases in frame from base 1. Sequencing was performed on an Illumina HiSeq 2500. Quantitative 5'-RACE with molecular barcodes was the method used to prepare the TCR beta libraries. The study's own analysis went as follows. Disease-linked TCR variants were identified with a new computational method built on a probabilistic model of VDJ rearrangement. The public reads were reprocessed in TCRdb via fastp at Q25 and MiXCR, keeping in-frame beta chains. Each entry is one CDR3 protein sequence, shown with its most common DNA and genes. TCRdb's processing, not the authors' own work, is the source of the V and J calls. The sample table lists some 200,000 distinct CDR3 sequences, roughly 13% of them with a count of one. The ten largest clones take up about 17% of the sample.

The sequencing input was blood, either unsorted or a sorted T cell fraction (not recorded which). This sequence originates from a male donor with ankylosing spondylitis or in good health (not recorded which). Recombination linked TRBV12-3 or TRBV12-4 to TRBJ2-3; the D assignment is uncertain and may be TRBD1 or TRBD2, with 5 bases supporting each. The nucleotide sequence is TGTGCCAGCAGCCCGGGGCTTAGCAGACTTACAGATACGCAGTATTTT. It specifies CASSPGLSRLTDTQYF.